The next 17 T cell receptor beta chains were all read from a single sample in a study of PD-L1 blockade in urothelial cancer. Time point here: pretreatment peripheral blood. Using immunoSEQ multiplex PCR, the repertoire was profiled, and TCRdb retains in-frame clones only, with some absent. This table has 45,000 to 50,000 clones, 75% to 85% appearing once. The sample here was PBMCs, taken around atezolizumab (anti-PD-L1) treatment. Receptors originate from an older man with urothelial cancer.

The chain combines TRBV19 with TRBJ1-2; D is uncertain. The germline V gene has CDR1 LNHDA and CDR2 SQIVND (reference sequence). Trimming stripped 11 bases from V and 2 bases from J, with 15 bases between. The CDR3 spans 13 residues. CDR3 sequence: CASHPGRNYGYTF. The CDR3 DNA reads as TGTGCCTCCCACCCAGGCAGAAACTATGGCTACACCTTC.

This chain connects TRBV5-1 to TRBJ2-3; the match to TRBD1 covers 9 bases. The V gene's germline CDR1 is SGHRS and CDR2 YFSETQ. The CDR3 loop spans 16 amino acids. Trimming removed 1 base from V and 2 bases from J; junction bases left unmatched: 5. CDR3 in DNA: TGCGCCAGCAGCTTGAGGACAGGGGCTCCCACAGATACGCAGTATTTT. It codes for CASSLRTGAPTDTQYF.

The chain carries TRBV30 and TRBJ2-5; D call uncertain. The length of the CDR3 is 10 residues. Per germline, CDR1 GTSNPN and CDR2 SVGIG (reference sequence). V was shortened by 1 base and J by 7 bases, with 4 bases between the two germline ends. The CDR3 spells CAWSAGTQYF. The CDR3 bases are TGTGCCTGGAGTGCGGGGACCCAGTACTTC.

The CDR3: CSVEADGRTDTQYF. CDR3 coding DNA: TGCAGCGTTGAAGCGGACGGGAGGACAGATACGCAGTATTTT. The V gene is TRBV29-1, the J gene TRBJ2-3; 7 bases agree with TRBD2. This CDR3 region has 14 residues. The trim removed 1 base at V and 3 bases at J, leaving 4 bases unmatched. CDR1 SQVTM and CDR2 ANQGSEA come from the germline V gene.

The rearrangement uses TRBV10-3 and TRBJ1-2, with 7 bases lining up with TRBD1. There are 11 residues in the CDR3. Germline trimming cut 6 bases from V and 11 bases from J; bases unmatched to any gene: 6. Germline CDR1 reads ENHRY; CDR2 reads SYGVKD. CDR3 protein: CAIRVEQGYTF. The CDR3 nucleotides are TGTGCCATCAGGGTGGAACAGGGGTACACCTTC.

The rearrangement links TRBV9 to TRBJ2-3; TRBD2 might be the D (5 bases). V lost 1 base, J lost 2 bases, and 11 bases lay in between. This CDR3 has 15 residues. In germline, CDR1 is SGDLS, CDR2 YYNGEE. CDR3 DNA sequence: TGTGCCAGCAGCGTAAGGCTAGCAGACACAGATACGCAGTATTTT. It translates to CASSVRLADTDTQYF. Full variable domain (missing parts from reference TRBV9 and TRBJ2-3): DSGVTQTPKHLITATGQRVTLRCSPRSGDLSVYWYQQSLDQGLQFLIQYYNGEERAKGNILERFSAQQFPDLHSELNLSSLELGDSALYFCASSVRLADTDTQYFGPGTRLTVL.

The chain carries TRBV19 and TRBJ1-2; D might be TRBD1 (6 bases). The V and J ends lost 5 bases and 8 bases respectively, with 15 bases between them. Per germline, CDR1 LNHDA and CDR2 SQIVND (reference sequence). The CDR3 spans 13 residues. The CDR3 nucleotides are TGTGCCAGTAGTTCCTCAGGGGTCGAGGGCTACACCTTC. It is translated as CASSSSGVEGYTF. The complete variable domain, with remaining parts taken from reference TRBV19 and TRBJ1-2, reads DGGITQSPKYLFRKEGQNVTLSCEQNLNHDAMYWYRQDPGQGLRLIYYSQIVNDFQKGDIAEGYSVSREKKESFPLTVTSAQKNPTAFYLCASSSSGVEGYTFGSGTRLTVV.

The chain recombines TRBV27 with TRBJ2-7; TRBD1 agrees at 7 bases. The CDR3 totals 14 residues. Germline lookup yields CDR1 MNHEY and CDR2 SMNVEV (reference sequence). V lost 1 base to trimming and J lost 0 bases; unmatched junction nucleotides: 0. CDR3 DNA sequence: TGTGCCAGCAGTTTATACAGGGGCTCCTACGAGCAGTACTTC. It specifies CASSLYRGSYEQYF.

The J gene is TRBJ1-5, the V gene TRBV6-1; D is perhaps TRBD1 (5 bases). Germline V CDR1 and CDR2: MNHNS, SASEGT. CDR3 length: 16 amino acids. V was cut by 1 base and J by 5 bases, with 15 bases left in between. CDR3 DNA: TGTGCCAGCAGTGAAGTTGAAGGGGCATTTGATCAGCCCCAGCATTTT. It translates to CASSEVEGAFDQPQHF.

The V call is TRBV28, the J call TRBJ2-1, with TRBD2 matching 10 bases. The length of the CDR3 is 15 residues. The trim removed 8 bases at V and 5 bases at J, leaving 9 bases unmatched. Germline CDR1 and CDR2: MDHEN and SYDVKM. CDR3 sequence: CASLQLAGVNNEQFF. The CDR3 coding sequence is TGTGCCAGCTTACAGCTAGCGGGAGTCAACAATGAGCAGTTCTTC. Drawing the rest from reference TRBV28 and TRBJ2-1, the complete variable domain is DVKVTQSSRYLVKRTGEKVFLECVQDMDHENMFWYRQDPGLGLRLIYFSYDVKMKEKGDIPEGYSVSREKKERFSLILESASTNQTSMYLCASLQLAGVNNEQFFGPGTRLTVL.

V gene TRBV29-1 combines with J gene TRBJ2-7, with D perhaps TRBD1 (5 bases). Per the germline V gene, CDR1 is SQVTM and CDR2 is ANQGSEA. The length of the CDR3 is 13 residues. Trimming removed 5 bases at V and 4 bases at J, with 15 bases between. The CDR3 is CSVLTGAFYEQYF. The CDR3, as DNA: TGCAGCGTTCTTACAGGAGCTTTTTACGAGCAGTACTTC.

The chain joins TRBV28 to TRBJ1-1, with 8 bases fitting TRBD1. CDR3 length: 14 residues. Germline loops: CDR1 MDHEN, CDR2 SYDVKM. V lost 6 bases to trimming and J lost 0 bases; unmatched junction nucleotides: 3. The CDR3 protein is CASRQGVMNTEAFF. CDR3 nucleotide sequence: TGTGCCAGCAGACAGGGGGTAATGAACACTGAAGCTTTCTTT.

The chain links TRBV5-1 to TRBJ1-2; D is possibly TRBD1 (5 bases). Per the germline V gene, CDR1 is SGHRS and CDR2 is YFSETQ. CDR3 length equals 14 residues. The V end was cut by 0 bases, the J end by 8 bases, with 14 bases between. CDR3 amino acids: CASSLESGNWGYTF. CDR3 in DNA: TGCGCCAGCAGCTTGGAGTCAGGGAATTGGGGCTACACCTTC.

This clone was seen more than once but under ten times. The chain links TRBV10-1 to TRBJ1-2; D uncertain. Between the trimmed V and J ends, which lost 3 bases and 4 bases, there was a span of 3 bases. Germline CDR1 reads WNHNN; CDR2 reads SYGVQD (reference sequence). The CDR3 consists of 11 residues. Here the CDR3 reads CASSDGYGYTF. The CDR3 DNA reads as TGCGCCAGCAGTGACGGCTATGGCTACACCTTC.

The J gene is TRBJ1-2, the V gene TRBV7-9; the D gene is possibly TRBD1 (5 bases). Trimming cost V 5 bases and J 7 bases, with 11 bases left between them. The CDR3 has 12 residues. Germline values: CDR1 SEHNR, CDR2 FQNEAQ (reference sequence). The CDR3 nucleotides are TGTGCCAGCAGCCCACCCCAGGGTGGCTACACCTTC. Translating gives CASSPPQGGYTF.

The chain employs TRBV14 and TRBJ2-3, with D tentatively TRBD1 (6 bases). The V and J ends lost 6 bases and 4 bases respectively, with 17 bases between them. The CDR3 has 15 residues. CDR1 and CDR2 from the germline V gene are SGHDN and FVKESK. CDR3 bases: TGTGCCAGCAGTCGACAGGAGACGCCCCCAGATACGCAGTATTTT. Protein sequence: CASSRQETPPDTQYF. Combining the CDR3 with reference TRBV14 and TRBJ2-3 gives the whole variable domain EAGVTQFPSHSVIEKGQTVTLRCDPISGHDNLYWYRRVMGKEIKFLLHFVKESKQDESGMPNNRFLAERTGGTYSTLKVQPAELEDSGVYFCASSRQETPPDTQYFGPGTRLTVL.

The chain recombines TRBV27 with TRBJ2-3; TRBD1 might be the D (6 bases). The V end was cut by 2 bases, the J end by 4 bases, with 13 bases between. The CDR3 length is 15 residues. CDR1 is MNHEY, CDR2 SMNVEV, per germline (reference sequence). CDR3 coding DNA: TGTGCCAGCAGTTTAGCAGGGGACGGGGCAGATACGCAGTATTTT. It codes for CASSLAGDGADTQYF.